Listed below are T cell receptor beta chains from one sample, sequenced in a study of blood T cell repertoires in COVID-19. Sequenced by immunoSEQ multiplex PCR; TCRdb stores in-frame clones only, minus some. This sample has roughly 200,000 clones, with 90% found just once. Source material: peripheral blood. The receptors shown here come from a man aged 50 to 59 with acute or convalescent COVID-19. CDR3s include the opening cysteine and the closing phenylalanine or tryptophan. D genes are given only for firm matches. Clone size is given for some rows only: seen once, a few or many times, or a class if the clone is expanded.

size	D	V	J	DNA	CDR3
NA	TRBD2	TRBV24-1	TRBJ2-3	TGTGCCACCGCTAGCGGGAGGGCCGGGGGCACAGATACGCAGTATTTT	CATASGRAGGTDTQYF
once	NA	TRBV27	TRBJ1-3	TGTGCCAGCAGTGTTACAGGGTTCGGCTCTGGAAACACCATATATTTT	CASSVTGFGSGNTIYF
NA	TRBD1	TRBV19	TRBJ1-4	TGTGCCAGTAGTCGACAGGGGGATGAAAAACTGTTTTTT	CASSRQGDEKLFF
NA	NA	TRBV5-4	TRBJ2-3	TGTGCCAGCAGCCCCGCCCGGGGGGCAGCGTCAGATACGCAGTATTTT	CASSPARGAASDTQYF
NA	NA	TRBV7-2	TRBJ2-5	TGTGCCAGCAGTCTCAGGGAGGCGCGGGAGACCCAGTACTTC	CASSLREARETQYF
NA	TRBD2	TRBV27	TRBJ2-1	TGTGCCAGCAGTGGGGACGATCTAGCGGGAGTGAGTAAGCAGTTCTTC	CASSGDDLAGVSKQFF
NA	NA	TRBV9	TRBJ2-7	TGTGCCAGCAGCTCGGACAGATGGCCGAGGGAGCAGTACTTC	CASSSDRWPREQYF
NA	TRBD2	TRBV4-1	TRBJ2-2	TGCGCCAGCAGCCAAGCGGGGGGGAACACCGGGGAGCTGTTTTTT	CASSQAGGNTGELFF
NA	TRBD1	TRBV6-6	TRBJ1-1	TGTGCCAGCAGTCGTCCCGGGACAGGGGGCATGAACACTGAAGCTTTCTTT	CASSRPGTGGMNTEAFF
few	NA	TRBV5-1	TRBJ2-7	TGCGCCAGCAGCACCGACAGACTCTACGAGCAGTACTTC	CASSTDRLYEQYF
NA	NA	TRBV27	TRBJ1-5	TGTGCCAGCAGTTTCTCGGGTAGGCGGCAGCCCCAGCATTTT	CASSFSGRRQPQHF
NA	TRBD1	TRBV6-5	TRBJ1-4	TGTGCCAGCAGTCGACAGGGTAGGGAAAAACTGTTTTTT	CASSRQGREKLFF
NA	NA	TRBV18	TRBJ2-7	TGTGCCAGCTCACCTGTTGGGAACAGGGCCACCTACGAGCAGTACTTC	CASSPVGNRATYEQYF
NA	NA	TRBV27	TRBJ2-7	TGTGCCAGCAGTTTAGGACAGCCCTACGAGCAGTACTTC	CASSLGQPYEQYF
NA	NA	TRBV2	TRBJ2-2	TGTGCCAGCAGTATACAGGGAAGGAACACCGGGGAGCTGTTTTTT	CASSIQGRNTGELFF
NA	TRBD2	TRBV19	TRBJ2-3	TGTGCCAGTAACAGCGGGGGGGGAGATACGCAGTATTTT	CASNSGGGDTQYF
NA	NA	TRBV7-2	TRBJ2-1	TGTGCCAGCAGCTTAACGGTGAGCTCCTACAATGAGCAGTTCTTC	CASSLTVSSYNEQFF
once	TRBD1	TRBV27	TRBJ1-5	TGTGCCAGCAGTTTAAGACAGGGGAATCAGCCCCAGCATTTT	CASSLRQGNQPQHF
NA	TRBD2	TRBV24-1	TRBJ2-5	TGTGCCACCAGTGATTGGGCTAGCGGGGTGGAGACCCAGTACTTC	CATSDWASGVETQYF
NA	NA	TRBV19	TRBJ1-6	TGTGCCAGTAGTCCCCAGGGAGGGAATTCACCCCTCCACTTT	CASSPQGGNSPLHF
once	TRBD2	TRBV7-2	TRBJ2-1	TGTGCCAGCAGCTTGCGACTAGCGGGGGGCAATGAGCAGTTCTTC	CASSLRLAGGNEQFF
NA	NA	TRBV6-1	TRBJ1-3	TGTGCCAGCAGTGAAGGGGGGGGCTCTGGAAACACCATATATTTT	CASSEGGGSGNTIYF
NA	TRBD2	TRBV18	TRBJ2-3	TGTGCCAGCTCACCGGGGACTAGAACCACAGATACGCAGTATTTT	CASSPGTRTTDTQYF
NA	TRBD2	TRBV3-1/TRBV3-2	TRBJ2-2	TGTGCCAGCAGCCAAGGGGCGGGAGGGCCGCCCGGGGAGCTGTTTTTT	CASSQGAGGPPGELFF
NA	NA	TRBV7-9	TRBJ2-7	TGTGCCAGCAGCTTAGGGGGGCTTTCCTACGAGCAGTACTTC	CASSLGGLSYEQYF
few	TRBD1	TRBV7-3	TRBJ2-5	TGTGCCAGCAGCTTAATGGCAGGGGGTTCCCAAGAGACCCAGTACTTC	CASSLMAGGSQETQYF
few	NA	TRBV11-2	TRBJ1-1	TGTGCCACCGGGAGAGCTGAAGCTTTCTTT	CATGRAEAFF
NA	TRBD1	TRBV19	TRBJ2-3	TGTGCCAGTAGTATATTTCCGCGACAGGGCCCTTTCACAGATACGCAGTATTTT	CASSIFPRQGPFTDTQYF
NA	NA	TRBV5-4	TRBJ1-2	TGTGCCAGCAGCTTTCCCACAGGCTATGGCTACACCTTC	CASSFPTGYGYTF
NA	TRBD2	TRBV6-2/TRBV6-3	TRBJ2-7	TGTGCCAGCAGTTACCTCAACCGACTAGCGCCTAGTACATCCGAGCAGTACTTC	CASSYLNRLAPSTSEQYF